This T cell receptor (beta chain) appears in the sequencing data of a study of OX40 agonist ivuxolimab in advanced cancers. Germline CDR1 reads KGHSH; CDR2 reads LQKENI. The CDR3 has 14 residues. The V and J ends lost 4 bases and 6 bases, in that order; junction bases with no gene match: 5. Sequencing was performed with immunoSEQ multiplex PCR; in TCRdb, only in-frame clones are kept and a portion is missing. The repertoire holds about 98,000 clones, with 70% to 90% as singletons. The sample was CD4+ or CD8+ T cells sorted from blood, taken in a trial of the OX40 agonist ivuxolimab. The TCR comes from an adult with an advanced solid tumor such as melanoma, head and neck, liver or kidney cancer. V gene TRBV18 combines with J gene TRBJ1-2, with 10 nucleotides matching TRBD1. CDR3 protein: CASSLGTGVDGYTF. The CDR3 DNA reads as TGTGCCAGCTCACTCGGGACAGGGGTGGATGGCTACACCTTC.